This entry is about one T cell receptor beta chain. Germline values: CDR1 GTSNPN, CDR2 SVGIG (reference sequence). There are 11 residues in the CDR3. V lost 1 base, J lost 15 bases, and 14 bases lay in between. Data came from immunoSEQ multiplex PCR; TCRdb stores just in-frame clones and leaves some out. The sample lists 130,000 to 150,000 clones; 75% to 95% were seen once. The sample originates from a study of T cell responses to AZD1222 COVID-19 vaccine. The material sequenced was peripheral blood, taken on day 0 of AZD1222 vaccination. The TCR originated in an adult in good health. The chain has TRBV30 and TRBJ2-3, with D unresolved. The CDR3 here is CAWSALGNLYF. The DNA for the CDR3 is TGTGCCTGGAGTGCCTTAGGCAACCTATATTTT.